This TCR beta chain was retrieved from a study of blood T cell repertoires in COVID-19. In the original workflow: It was from reference gene primer amplification that nucleated cell counts were estimated. The data were produced by immunoSEQ multiplex PCR, yet TCRdb's version contains in-frame clones alone and is incomplete. Clone size and the V and J calls come from that table; the DNA yielded D and trimming. Of around 95,000 clones in the sample, roughly 87% are singletons; the top ten hold roughly 7.3%. The CDR3 loop spans 13 amino acids. CDR1 and CDR2 from the germline V gene are MDHEN and SYDVKM. Trimming took 6 bases from V and 7 from J, leaving 15 bases between them.

This chain links TRBV28 with TRBJ1-2; D possibly corresponds to TRBD1 (6 bases). This sequence was found in a man aged 25-40 years in a cohort sampled during active COVID-19. The sequenced sample consisted of peripheral blood. The CDR3, as DNA: TGTGCCAGCAGGCAACAGGGTAAAAGTGGCTACACCTTC. It is translated as CASRQQGKSGYTF.